This T cell receptor (beta chain) emerged from a study of cytotoxic CD8 clonotypes in ibrutinib-treated CLL. Notes on this clone: Its antigen is still unknown.

Overall study findings and caveats: On treatment, the uncommon public clonotypes contracted or remained stable.

The method was immunoSEQ multiplex PCR; TCRdb's version includes in-frame clones alone and lacks a portion of them. The data contain roughly 56,000 clones, 71% of them singletons. Germline V lookup: CDR1 SGHRS, CDR2 YFSETQ. The V and J ends lost 4 bases and 6 bases, in that order; junction bases with no gene match: 8. CDR3 length: 16 amino acids. Material: PBMCs, obtained after 12 months of ibrutinib treatment. The rearrangement uses TRBV5-1 and TRBJ2-3; TRBD2 aligns across 13 bases. The clonotype was recovered from a human donor with chronic lymphocytic leukemia. CDR3 sequence (DNA): TGCGCCAGCAGCGAGGGACTAGCGGGATTTGGGGATACGCAGTATTTT. Amino acid sequence: CASSEGLAGFGDTQYF. Combining the CDR3 with reference TRBV5-1 and TRBJ2-3 gives the whole variable domain KAGVTQTPRYLIKTRGQQVTLSCSPISGHRSVSWYQQTPGQGLQFLFEYFSETQRNKGNFPGRFSGRQFSNSRSEMNVSTLELGDSALYLCASSEGLAGFGDTQYFGPGTRLTVL.